Described below is a single T cell receptor (beta chain) sequence and its context. This specimen comes from a study of blood T cell repertoires in COVID-19. At the level of the study: The analysed material was cDNA or gDNA that came from T cells, B-cell-depleted T cells, or PBMCs.

The repertoire was sequenced with immunoSEQ multiplex PCR; TCRdb's copy has only in-frame clones and lacks some. The sample includes 200,000 to 300,000 clones, about 90% of them seen just once. The germline V gene has CDR1 SGHDT and CDR2 YYEEEE. The CDR3 covers 15 residues. After removal of 3 bases from V and 2 bases from J, the junction contained 4 bases not matched to a gene. Sequencing was done on a sample of peripheral blood. The sequence was collected from a woman aged 45-65 years with acute or convalescent COVID-19. This rearrangement joins TRBV5-6 to TRBJ2-1; 8 bases agree with TRBD1. The CDR3 DNA sequence: TGTGCCAGCAGCTCCCCGACAGGGGCCTACAATGAGCAGTTCTTC. This translates into CASSSPTGAYNEQFF.